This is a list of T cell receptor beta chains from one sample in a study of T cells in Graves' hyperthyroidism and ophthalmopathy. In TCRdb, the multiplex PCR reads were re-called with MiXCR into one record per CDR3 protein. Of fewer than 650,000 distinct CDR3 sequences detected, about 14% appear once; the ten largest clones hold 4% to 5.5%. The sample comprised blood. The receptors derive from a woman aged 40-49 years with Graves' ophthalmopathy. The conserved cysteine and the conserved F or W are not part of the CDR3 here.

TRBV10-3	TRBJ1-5	AIRGTGGQPQH
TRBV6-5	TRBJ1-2	ASSYDRDTGYT
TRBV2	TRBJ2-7	ASCRPGQGREEQY
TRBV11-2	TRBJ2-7	ASSLDHPNEQY
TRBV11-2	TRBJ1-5	ASSRGVSGNQPQH
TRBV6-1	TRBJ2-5	ASSDWGAQGEETQY
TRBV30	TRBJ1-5	AWSTGGSNQPQH
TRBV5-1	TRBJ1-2	ASSLAGQDYGYT
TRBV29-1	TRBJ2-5	SALLGNQETQY
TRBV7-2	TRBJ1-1	ASSFYREDTEAF
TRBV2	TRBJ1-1	ATRQGFGTEAF
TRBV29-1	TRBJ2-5	SVDDPDRGETQY
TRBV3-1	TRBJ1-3	ASSHYSGNTIY
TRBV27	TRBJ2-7	ASSLSQTLSEQY
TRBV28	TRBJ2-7	ATHSGSPYEQY
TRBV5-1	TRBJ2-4	ASSTDREKNIQY
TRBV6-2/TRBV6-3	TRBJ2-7	ASSYVSYEQY
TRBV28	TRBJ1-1	ASSPDPDTEAF
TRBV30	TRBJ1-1	AWEDTATEAF
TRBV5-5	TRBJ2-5	ASSLTGTGRRETQY
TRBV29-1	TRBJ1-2	SAGGVKDNYGYT
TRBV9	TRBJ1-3	ASSATGNTIY
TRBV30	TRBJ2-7	AWSFPDSYEQY
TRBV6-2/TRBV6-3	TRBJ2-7	ASKLGGRGLAALYEQY
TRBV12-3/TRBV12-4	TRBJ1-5	ASSFGTLSNQPQH
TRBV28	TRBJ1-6	ATTGWNSPLH
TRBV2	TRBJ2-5	ASSASAARETQY
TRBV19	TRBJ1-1	ASSILTGEAF
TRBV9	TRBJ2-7	ASSATGSSSYEQY
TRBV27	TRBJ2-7	ASSLASGFYEQY
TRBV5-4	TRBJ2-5	ASSFNPSGTQETQY
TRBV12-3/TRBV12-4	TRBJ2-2	ASSWGQGATGELF
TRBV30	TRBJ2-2	AWRTGTLNTGELF
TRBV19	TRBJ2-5	VSSIPGVQETQY
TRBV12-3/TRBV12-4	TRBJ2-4	ASSPGQGGAKNIQY
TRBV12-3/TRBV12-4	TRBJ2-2	ASRGRGQWNTGELF
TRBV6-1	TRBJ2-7	ASTPEPYEQY
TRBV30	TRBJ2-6	ACDRGDLSGANVLT
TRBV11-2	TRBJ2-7	ASSLEGGRSTEQY
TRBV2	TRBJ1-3	ASSRTRGIY
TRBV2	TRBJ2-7	ASSPRTGLEFEQY
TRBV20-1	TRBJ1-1	SARNTGGTEAF
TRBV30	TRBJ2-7	AWSVASGGYEQY
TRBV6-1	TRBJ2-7	ASSALQGGEQY
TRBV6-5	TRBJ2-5	ASSYSETGEETQY
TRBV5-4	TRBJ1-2	ASRRTGVEDGYT
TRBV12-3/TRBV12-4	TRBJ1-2	ASTTLGLYYGYT
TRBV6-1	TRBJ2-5	ASSEGGPQETQY
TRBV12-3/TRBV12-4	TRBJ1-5	ASSPRHSDQPQH
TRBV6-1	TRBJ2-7	ASSEDSPNEQY
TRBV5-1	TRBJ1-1	ASSLIVGTGGMNTEAF
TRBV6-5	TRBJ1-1	ASSYSSGTGNTEAF
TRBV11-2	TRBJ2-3	ASSLGTGGTDTQY
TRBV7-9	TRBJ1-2	ASSLEGQQNYGYT